The T cell receptor beta chain under discussion was sequenced for a study of T cell repertoires in cytomegalovirus infection. This clonotype has only a few counts. Antigen: not known. The CDR3 has 15 residues. Germline assignment: CDR1 MGHRA and CDR2 YSYEKL. Trimming removed 0 bases from V and 4 bases from J, with 10 bases in between. Each CDR3 protein gets one entry after TCRdb re-called the reads with MiXCR. The sample lists fewer than 60,000 distinct CDR3 sequences; roughly 21% were seen once. J is TRBJ1-5 and V is TRBV4-1, with a weak D call TRBD1 (5 bases). This clonotype was sampled from a human donor in good health (CMV status not recorded). Some clones in this sample may be carry-over from other donors' samples. Sequenced here: CD8+ T cells from cultured PBMCs, sampled from culture after CMV antigen stimulation. The DNA of the CDR3 is TGCGCCAGCAGCCAAGAAGGGACGGGTAATCAGCCCCAGCATTTT. This codes for CASSQEGTGNQPQHF.